This TCR beta chain was sequenced for a study of post-analysis software for immune sequencing data. cDNA libraries of TCR beta carried unique molecular identifiers. TCRdb redid the calling of the PCR reads with MiXCR, one entry per CDR3 protein. The data contain 750,000 to 950,000 distinct CDR3 sequences, about 53% of them seen just once; the ten biggest clones take up 4.6%. Broader study findings: F measure showed strong co-clustering of same-batch samples. Multiple sclerosis patients showed significantly lower normalized Chao1 diversity than controls did.

Points on this clonotype: The antigen is not known.

This clonotype was obtained from a girl aged 10-17 years with multiple sclerosis. The specimen was blood.

The CDR3 DNA reads as TGTGCCAGCAGCCTGAGACGGGTTTCTGGGGCCAACGTCCTGACTTTC. Amino acids: CASSLRRVSGANVLTF. The chain is built from TRBV6-5 and TRBJ2-6; no clear D. Trimming pared 6 bases from V and 1 base from J, leaving 13 bases between. The length of the CDR3 is 16 residues. Germline lookup yields CDR1 MNHEY and CDR2 SVGAGI.